The 29 T cell receptor beta chains below come from one sample, sequenced in a study of T cells after yellow fever vaccination. TCRdb reprocessed the 5' RACE reads via MiXCR and lists one record per CDR3 protein. The sample consists of 250,000 or so distinct CDR3 sequences, 3.6% of them appearing once. The sequences come from PBMCs, collected 15 days after the yellow fever booster vaccination. The source is a man in his late teens or twenties who received the YFV17D yellow fever vaccine.

This clonotype was recorded at least ten times. The genes are TRBV12-3 or TRBV12-4 and TRBJ1-2, with D maybe TRBD1 (6 bases). The CDR3 totals 12 residues. With 6 bases removed from V and 8 bases from J, the gap between germline ends came to 13 bases. CDR3 sequence (DNA): TGTGCCAGCAGCCCACAGGGAACGGGCTACACCTTC. Its translation is CASSPQGTGYTF.

Many counts were recorded for this clonotype. The chain combines TRBV27 with TRBJ2-7; no firm D call. V shed 2 bases and J shed 2 bases, with 7 bases lying between them. The CDR3 spans 13 residues. Germline V gene data show CDR1 as MNHEY and CDR2 as SMNVEV (reference sequence). CDR3 loop: CASSLTGTYEQYF. CDR3 in DNA: TGTGCCAGCAGTTTAACGGGTACCTACGAGCAGTACTTC.

This clonotype has ten or more counts. The chain links TRBV9 to TRBJ2-1, with 11 bases fitting TRBD2. J gave up 9 bases and V 0 bases, and 5 bases lay outside the gene matches. CDR1 is SGDLS and CDR2 is YYNGEE in the germline V gene. The CDR3 covers 15 residues. CDR3 in amino acids: CASSVGPTSGGEQFF. As DNA, the CDR3 is TGTGCCAGCAGCGTAGGCCCTACTAGCGGGGGTGAGCAGTTCTTC. Using reference TRBV9 and TRBJ2-1 for the parts outside the CDR3, the full variable domain is DSGVTQTPKHLITATGQRVTLRCSPRSGDLSVYWYQQSLDQGLQFLIQYYNGEERAKGNILERFSAQQFPDLHSELNLSSLELGDSALYFCASSVGPTSGGEQFFGPGTRLTVL.

There are many counts of this clonotype. The chain couples TRBV6-5 to TRBJ1-1; TRBD1 matches 10 bases. Germline CDR1 and CDR2: MNHEY and SVGAGI. The CDR3 is made up of 16 amino acids. V shed 2 bases and J 1 base; nucleotides not matched to a gene: 4. This CDR3 is CASSYPGTGANTEAFF. The CDR3 bases are TGTGCCAGCAGTTACCCGGGGACAGGGGCGAACACTGAAGCTTTCTTT.

Ten or more counts support this clonotype. The chain carries TRBV29-1 and TRBJ2-5; D unresolved. Trimming removed 2 bases from V and 5 bases from J, with 12 bases in between. Germline V gene sequence: CDR1 SQVTM, CDR2 ANQGSEA. This CDR3 has 13 amino acids. The DNA of the CDR3 is TGCAGCGTTGAAAGCCAGGCCAGGGAGACCCAGTACTTC. Translation gives CSVESQARETQYF.

This clonotype was seen many times. The chain couples TRBV6-5 to TRBJ2-7, with D maybe TRBD2 (5 bases). The CDR3 consists of 11 residues. The germline V and J ends were trimmed by 8 bases and 4 bases, with 9 bases remaining between them. CDR1 and CDR2 from the germline V gene are MNHEY and SVGAGI. CDR3 coding DNA: TGTGCCAGCGGATCGGGGTACGAGCAGTACGTC. The encoded protein is CASGSGYEQYV.

This clonotype was counted many times. The chain uses TRBV7-6 and TRBJ1-1, with D possibly being TRBD1 (5 bases). CDR3 length equals 14 residues. Germline CDR1 and CDR2: SGHVS and FNYEAQ. Deletions cut 1 base from V and 8 bases from J, with 14 bases between. The CDR3 reads CASSLGGGPNEAFF. CDR3 DNA sequence: TGTGCCAGCAGCTTAGGTGGGGGACCTAACGAAGCTTTCTTT.

This clonotype appeared many times. V usage is TRBV7-9 and J usage is TRBJ2-2; perhaps D is TRBD1 or TRBD2 (5 bases each). Between the trimmed V and J ends, which lost 5 bases and 6 bases, there was a span of 13 bases. This CDR3 spans 14 amino acids. Germline V lookup: CDR1 SEHNR, CDR2 FQNEAQ (reference sequence). CDR3 sequence reads: CASSPGTSAGELFF. The CDR3, as DNA: TGTGCCAGCAGCCCCGGGACCTCGGCCGGGGAGCTGTTTTTT. The full variable domain, rest sourced from reference TRBV7-9 and TRBJ2-2, is DTGVSQNPRHKITKRGQNVTFRCDPISEHNRLYWYRQTLGQGPEFLTYFQNEAQLEKSRLLSDRFSAERPKGSFSTLEIQRTEQGDSAMYLCASSPGTSAGELFFGEGSRLTVL.

The sample holds many counts of this clonotype. The V and J genes are TRBV7-2 and TRBJ2-6; no clear D gene. V was pared by 11 bases and J by 0 bases, with 14 bases between. The CDR3 has 15 amino acids. Germline V gene data show CDR1 as SGHTA and CDR2 as FQGNSA. The CDR3 DNA follows: TGTGCCGGAGACGCCTCCAACTCTGGGGCCAACGTCCTGACTTTC. Translated: CAGDASNSGANVLTF.

Ten or more counts support this clonotype. This chain joins TRBV7-9 and TRBJ1-4; D is undetermined. V lost 6 bases and J lost 4, with 18 bases in between. There are 16 residues in the CDR3. CDR1 and CDR2 from the germline V gene are SEHNR and FQNEAQ (reference sequence). CDR3 residues: CASSKSGLLDNEKLFF. CDR3 nucleotides: TGTGCCAGCAGTAAATCCGGACTGCTTGATAATGAAAAACTGTTTTTT.

There are many counts of this clonotype. The gene calls are TRBV7-9 and TRBJ2-2; tentatively, D is TRBD2 (5 bases). Trimming took 2 bases from V and 4 from J, leaving 17 bases between them. This CDR3 spans 17 amino acids. Germline lookup yields CDR1 SEHNR and CDR2 FQNEAQ (reference sequence). Here the CDR3 reads CASSLWRLPAGTGELFF. DNA for the CDR3: TGTGCCAGCAGCTTATGGCGACTACCTGCGGGCACCGGGGAGCTGTTTTTT.

Remarks on this clonotype: This may be a read error: a much more frequent sequence differs by one nucleotide. V is TRBV24-1 and J is TRBJ2-2, with 9 bases matching TRBD2. With 4 bases clipped from V and 4 bases from J, the junction kept 6 bases outside the gene matches. The length of the CDR3 is 16 residues. The V gene's germline CDR1 is KGHDR and CDR2 SFDVKD. CDR3 protein: CATSDYSGGLTGELFF. DNA for the CDR3: TGTGCCACCAGTGACTACAGCGGGGGGCTCACCGGGGAGCTGTTTTTT.

This clonotype was found many times. The chain links TRBV7-2 to TRBJ2-5; tentative D call: TRBD1 (7 bases). Trimming removed 8 bases at V and 3 bases at J, with 16 bases between. Germline assignment: CDR1 SGHTA and CDR2 FQGNSA. The CDR3 is made up of 14 amino acids. CDR3 DNA: TGTGCCAGCTCACTCGCGGGACAGAAAGAGACCCAGTACTTC. It encodes CASSLAGQKETQYF.

This rearrangement joins TRBV7-2 to TRBJ1-5, with D hard to call. Trimming stripped 1 base from V and 0 bases from J, with 7 bases between. The CDR3 has 15 amino acids. The germline V gene encodes CDR1 SGHTA and CDR2 FQGNSA. In DNA form, the CDR3 reads TGTGCCAGCAGCTTAGAGTTATATAGCAATCAGCCCCAGCATTTT. Translating gives CASSLELYSNQPQHF.

This clonotype was recorded many times. The rearrangement joins TRBV4-2 to TRBJ2-1, with D maybe TRBD2 (5 bases). Germline loops: CDR1 LGHNA, CDR2 YNFKEQ. Trimming shortened V by 0 bases and J by 6 bases, and 15 bases separated the two germline ends. The CDR3 is 16 amino acids. The CDR3 nucleotides read TGTGCCAGCAGCCAAGATCTAGCAACCTTGCCCAATGAGCAGTTCTTC. It codes for CASSQDLATLPNEQFF.

This clonotype was detected ten times or more. This chain uses TRBV7-2 with TRBJ2-7, with unresolved D. Germline CDR1 is SGHTA and CDR2 is FQGNSA. V lost 3 bases and J 2 bases, leaving 11 bases between the germline ends. The CDR3 length is 14 residues. CDR3 coding DNA: TGTGCCAGCAGCTTCCAAAGAGATACCTACGAGCAGTACTTC. Its translation: CASSFQRDTYEQYF. Full variable domain (remainder filled in from reference TRBV7-2 and TRBJ2-7): GAGVSQSPSNKVTEKGKDVELRCDPISGHTALYWYRQSLGQGLEFLIYFQGNSAPDKSGLPSDRFSAERTGGSVSTLTIQRTQQEDSAVYLCASSFQRDTYEQYFGPGTRLTVT.

This clonotype was observed many times. The chain joins TRBV7-9 to TRBJ1-3, with TRBD1 as a possible D gene (6 bases). Looked up from germline, CDR1 is SEHNR and CDR2 is FQNEAQ (reference sequence). Trimming removed 6 bases from V and 0 bases from J, with 9 bases in between. The CDR3 consists of 14 residues. The CDR3 DNA is TGTGCCAGCAGTTGGACAGCCTCTGGAAACACCATATATTTT. Its translation: CASSWTASGNTIYF.

This clonotype was detected ten times or more. One end of the junction is discordant with germline, which a read error may explain. The rearrangement joins TRBV7-7 to TRBJ2-5, with TRBD1 matching over 9 bases. The CDR3 is 15 amino acids. Looked up from germline, CDR1 is SSHAT and CDR2 is FNYEAQ (reference sequence). In DNA, the CDR3 is TGTGCTAGCAGCTCCGGGACAGGGTGGTACGAGACCCAGTACTTC. Its protein is CASSSGTGWYETQYF.

This clonotype was counted many times. The chain couples TRBV7-9 to TRBJ1-2; the D is unclear. The length of the CDR3 is 16 residues. V was clipped by 1 base and J by 0 bases, with 12 bases between them. Germline CDR1 reads SEHNR; CDR2 reads FQNEAQ (reference sequence). In nucleotides, the CDR3 is TGTGCCAGCAGCTTAGAAGGGAATGCAGCTAACTATGGCTACACCTTC. Its protein product is CASSLEGNAANYGYTF.

This clonotype was recorded many times. The chain recombines TRBV4-3 with TRBJ1-5, with TRBD1 matching 9 bases. This CDR3 is 18 amino acids long. V was clipped by 0 bases and J by 1 base; unmatched bases: 7. Per germline, CDR1 LGHNA and CDR2 YSLEER. CDR3 protein: CASSQDPTGGISNQPQHF. CDR3 DNA sequence: TGCGCCAGCAGCCAAGACCCGACAGGGGGGATAAGCAATCAGCCCCAGCATTTT.

This clonotype was observed many times. V is TRBV12-3 or TRBV12-4 and J is TRBJ2-2, with 7 bases lining up with TRBD1. CDR3 length: 14 amino acids. With V trimmed by 6 bases and J by 3 bases, 4 bases remained unmatched. The CDR3 DNA sequence: TGTGCCAGCAGCCTACAGGGGTACACCGGGGAGCTGTTTTTT. Translating gives CASSLQGYTGELFF.

This clonotype has more than one count but fewer than ten. The chain uses TRBV11-3 and TRBJ2-2, with D perhaps given as TRBD1 or TRBD2 (5 bases each). Trimming shortened V by 4 bases and J by 3 bases, and 12 bases separated the two germline ends. This CDR3 is built from 15 residues. Germline V lookup: CDR1 SGHNT, CDR2 YENEEA. The CDR3 sequence is CASSSRGEHTGELFF. For the CDR3, the DNA is TGTGCCAGCAGCTCCCGAGGGGAGCACACCGGGGAGCTGTTTTTT.

This clonotype was seen at least ten times. The V and J genes are TRBV7-8 and TRBJ2-5, with D possibly TRBD2 on 5 matching bases. V was trimmed by 5 bases and J by 2 bases, leaving 12 bases between them. The CDR3 spans 14 residues. CDR1 is SGHVS, CDR2 FQNEAQ, per germline. The CDR3 sequence is CASSALGEQETQYF. CDR3 DNA: TGTGCCAGCAGCGCGCTCGGGGAACAAGAGACCCAGTACTTC.

This clonotype was picked up many times. V is TRBV29-1 and J is TRBJ1-2, with D tentatively TRBD1 (5 bases). The V end lost 7 bases, the J end lost 5 bases, and 17 bases lay between the germline ends. CDR1 is SQVTM and CDR2 is ANQGSEA in the germline V gene. The CDR3 totals 13 residues. The CDR3 sequence is CSAVRGRTYGYTF. For the CDR3, the DNA is TGCAGCGCTGTACGGGGGAGAACTTATGGCTACACCTTC.

This clonotype was detected many times. The rearrangement links TRBV6-6 to TRBJ2-1; D remains ambiguous. The germline CDR1 and CDR2 sequences are MNHNY and SVGAGI (reference sequence). This CDR3 has 16 amino acids. V was shortened by 2 bases and J by 9 bases, with 20 bases between the two germline ends. The chain's CDR3 is CASSYRVELLDREQFF. The CDR3 coding sequence is TGTGCCAGCAGTTACAGGGTGGAACTACTTGACCGTGAGCAGTTCTTC.

This clonotype was detected ten times or more. The chain is built from TRBV6-5 and TRBJ2-2, with 9 bases lining up with TRBD1. Germline V gene data show CDR1 as MNHEY and CDR2 as SVGAGI. The CDR3 loop spans 15 amino acids. V shed 5 bases, J shed 6 bases, and the junction held 7 bases outside the gene matches. The CDR3 DNA reads as TGTGCCAGCAGTCTCCGGGACAGGGCCCCCGGGGAGCTGTTTTTT. Protein product: CASSLRDRAPGELFF.

This clonotype was counted at least ten times. This chain joins TRBV11-2 and TRBJ2-7; 8 nucleotides align to TRBD1. The CDR3 sequence is 15 residues long. V dropped 0 bases and J dropped 6; count of bases not matched to a gene: 7. Germline CDR1 and CDR2: SGHAT and FQNNGV. CDR3 DNA sequence: TGTGCCAGCAGCTTAGATAGGACAGGGCAGCCCGAGCAGTACGTC. Its protein is CASSLDRTGQPEQYV.

The chain combines TRBV7-9 with TRBJ2-1; 8 bases align to TRBD1. From germline, CDR1 is SEHNR and CDR2 FQNEAQ (reference sequence). The length of the CDR3 is 15 residues. Trimming at V came to 10 bases and at J to 7 bases, leaving 15 bases not matched to a gene. The CDR3 coding sequence is TGTGCCACTACGCACAGAGGACAGGGAGAGAATGAGCAGTTCTTC. Protein: CATTHRGQGENEQFF.

This clonotype was seen at least ten times. The chain uses TRBV18 and TRBJ2-7, with D possibly matching TRBD1 (6 bases). CDR1 KGHSH and CDR2 LQKENI come from the germline V gene. Trimming took 4 bases from V and 6 from J, leaving 16 bases between them. The CDR3 is 14 residues long. Here the CDR3 DNA reads TGTGCCAGCTCACTATTACAGGGTCCGGGCGAGCAGTACTTC. Its protein product is CASSLLQGPGEQYF.